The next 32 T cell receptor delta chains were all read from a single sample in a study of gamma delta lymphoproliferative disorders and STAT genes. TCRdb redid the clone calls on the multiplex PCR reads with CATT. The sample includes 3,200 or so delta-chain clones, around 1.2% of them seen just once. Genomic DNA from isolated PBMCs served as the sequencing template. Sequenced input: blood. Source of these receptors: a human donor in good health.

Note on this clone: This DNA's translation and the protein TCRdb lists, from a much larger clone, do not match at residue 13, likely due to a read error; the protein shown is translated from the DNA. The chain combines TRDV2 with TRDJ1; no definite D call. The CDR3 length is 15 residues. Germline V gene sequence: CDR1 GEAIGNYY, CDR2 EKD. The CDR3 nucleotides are TGTGCCTGTGACAGCCTGGTCTTAAGGGCCGATAAACGCATCTTT. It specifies CACDSLVLRADKRIF.

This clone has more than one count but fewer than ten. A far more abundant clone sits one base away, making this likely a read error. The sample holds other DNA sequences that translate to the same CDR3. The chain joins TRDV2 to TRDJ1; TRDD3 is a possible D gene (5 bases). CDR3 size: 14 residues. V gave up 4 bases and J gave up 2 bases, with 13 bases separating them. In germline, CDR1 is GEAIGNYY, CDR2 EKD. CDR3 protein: CACDAIMGTDKLIF. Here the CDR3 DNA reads TGTGCCTGTGATGCAATTATGGGGACCGATAAACTCATCTTT.

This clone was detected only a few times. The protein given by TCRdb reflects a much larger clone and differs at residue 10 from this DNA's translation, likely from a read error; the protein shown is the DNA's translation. This chain's CDR3 is CACDALLGDSGTDKLIF. The CDR3 coding sequence is TGTGCCTGTGACGCCTTACTGGGGGACTCAGGCACCGATAAACTCATCTTT. This chain uses TRDV2 with TRDJ1, with 9 bases aligning to TRDD3. Per the germline V gene, CDR1 is GEAIGNYY and CDR2 is EKD. There are 17 residues in the CDR3. V was pared by 3 bases and J by 1 base, with 11 bases of the junction left unmatched.

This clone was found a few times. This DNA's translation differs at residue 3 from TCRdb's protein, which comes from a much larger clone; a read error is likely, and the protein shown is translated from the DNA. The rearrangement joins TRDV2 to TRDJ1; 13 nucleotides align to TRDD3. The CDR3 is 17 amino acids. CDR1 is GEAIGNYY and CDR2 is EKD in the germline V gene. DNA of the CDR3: TGTGCCAGTGACCTACTGGGGGATACGTCGTACACCGATAAACTCATCTTT. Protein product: CASDLLGDTSYTDKLIF.

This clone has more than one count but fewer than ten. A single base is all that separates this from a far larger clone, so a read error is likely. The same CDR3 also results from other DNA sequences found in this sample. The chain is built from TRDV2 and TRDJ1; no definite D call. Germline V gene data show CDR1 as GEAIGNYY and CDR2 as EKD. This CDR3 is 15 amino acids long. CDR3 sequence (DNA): TGTGCCTGTGACACCGTTTCGGGGCACACTGATAAACTCATCTTT. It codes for CACDTVSGHTDKLIF.

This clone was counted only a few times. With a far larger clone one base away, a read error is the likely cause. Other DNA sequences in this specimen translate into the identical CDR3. For the CDR3, the DNA is TGTGCCTGTGATACCCTGGATGTTAAGGGCTCCTGGGACACCCGACAGATGTTTTTC. Its translation: CACDTLDVKGSWDTRQMFF. J is TRDJ3 and V is TRDV2, with D unresolved. CDR3 length equals 19 residues. Germline CDR1 is GEAIGNYY and CDR2 is EKD. V lost 4 bases and J lost 0, with 18 bases in between.

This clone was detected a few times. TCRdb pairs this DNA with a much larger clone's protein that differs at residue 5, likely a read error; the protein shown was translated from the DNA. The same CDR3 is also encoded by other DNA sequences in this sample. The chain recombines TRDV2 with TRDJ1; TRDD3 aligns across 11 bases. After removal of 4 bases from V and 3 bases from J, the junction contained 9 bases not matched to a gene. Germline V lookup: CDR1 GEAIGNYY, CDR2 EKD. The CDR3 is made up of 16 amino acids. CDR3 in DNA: TGTGCCTGTGATGTACTGGGGGATAAGGATGCCGATAAACTCATCTTT. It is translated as CACDVLGDKDADKLIF.

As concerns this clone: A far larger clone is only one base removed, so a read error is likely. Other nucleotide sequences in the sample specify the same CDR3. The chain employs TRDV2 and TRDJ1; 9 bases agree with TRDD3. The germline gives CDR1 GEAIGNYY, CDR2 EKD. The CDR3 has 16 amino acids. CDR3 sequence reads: CACDTLLGEDTDKLIF. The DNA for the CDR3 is TGTGCCTGCGACACCCTACTGGGGGAGGACACCGATAAACTCATCTTT.

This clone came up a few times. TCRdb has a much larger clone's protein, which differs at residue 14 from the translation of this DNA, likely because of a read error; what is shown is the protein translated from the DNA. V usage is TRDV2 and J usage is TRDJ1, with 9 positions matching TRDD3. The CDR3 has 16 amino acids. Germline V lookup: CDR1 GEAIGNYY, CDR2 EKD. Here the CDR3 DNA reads TGTGCCTGTGACACCCTACTGGGGGAGGACACCGATAAACCCATCTTT. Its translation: CACDTLLGEDTDKPIF.

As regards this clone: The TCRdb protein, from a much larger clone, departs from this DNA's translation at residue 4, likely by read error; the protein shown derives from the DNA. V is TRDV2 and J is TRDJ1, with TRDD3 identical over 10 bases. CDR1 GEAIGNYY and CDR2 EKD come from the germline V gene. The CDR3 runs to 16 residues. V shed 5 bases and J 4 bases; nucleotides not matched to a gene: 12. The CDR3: CACGELRGIRSDKLIF. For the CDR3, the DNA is TGTGCCTGTGGCGAGTTAAGGGGGATACGCAGCGATAAACTCATCTTT.

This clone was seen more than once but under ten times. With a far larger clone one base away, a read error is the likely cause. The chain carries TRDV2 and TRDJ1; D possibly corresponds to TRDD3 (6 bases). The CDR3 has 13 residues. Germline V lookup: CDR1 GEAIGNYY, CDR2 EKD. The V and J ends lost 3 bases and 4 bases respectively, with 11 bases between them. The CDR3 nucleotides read TGTGCCTGTGACCCGCTTGGGGGCGATAAACTCATCTTT. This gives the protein CACDPLGGDKLIF.

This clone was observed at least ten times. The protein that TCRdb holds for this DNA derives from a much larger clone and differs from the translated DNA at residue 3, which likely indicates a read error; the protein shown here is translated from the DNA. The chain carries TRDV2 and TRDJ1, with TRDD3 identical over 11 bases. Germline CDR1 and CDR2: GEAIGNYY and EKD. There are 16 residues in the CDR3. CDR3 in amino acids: CAYDLLGDKDADKLIF. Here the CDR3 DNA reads TGTGCCTATGACCTACTGGGGGATAAGGATGCCGATAAACTCATCTTT.

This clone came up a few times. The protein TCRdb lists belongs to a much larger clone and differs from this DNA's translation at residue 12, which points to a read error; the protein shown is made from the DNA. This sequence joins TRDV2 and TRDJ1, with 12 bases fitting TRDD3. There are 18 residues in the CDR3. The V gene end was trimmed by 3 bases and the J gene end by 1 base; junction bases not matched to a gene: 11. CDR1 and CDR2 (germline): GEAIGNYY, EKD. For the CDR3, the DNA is TGTGCCTGTGACCCCGTACTGGGGGATACCACGTGCACCGATAAACTCATCTTT. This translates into CACDPVLGDTTCTDKLIF.

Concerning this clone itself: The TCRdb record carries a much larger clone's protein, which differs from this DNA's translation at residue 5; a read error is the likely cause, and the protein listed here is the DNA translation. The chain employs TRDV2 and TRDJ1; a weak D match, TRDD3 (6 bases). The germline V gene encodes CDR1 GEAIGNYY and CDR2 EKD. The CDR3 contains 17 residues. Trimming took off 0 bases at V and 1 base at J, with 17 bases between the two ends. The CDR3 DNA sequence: TGTGCCTGTGACACCGTTGGGGGGACCTACGGCACCGATAAACTCATCTTT. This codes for CACDTVGGTYGTDKLIF.

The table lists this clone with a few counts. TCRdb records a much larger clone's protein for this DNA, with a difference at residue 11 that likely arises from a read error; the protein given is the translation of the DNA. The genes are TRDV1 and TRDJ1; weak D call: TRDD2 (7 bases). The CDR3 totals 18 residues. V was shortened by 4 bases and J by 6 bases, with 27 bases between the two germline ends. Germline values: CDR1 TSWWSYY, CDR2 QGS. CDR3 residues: CALGVEFSYHFWGNKLIF. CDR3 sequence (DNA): TGTGCTCTTGGGGTCGAATTTTCCTACCATTTCTGGGGAAATAAACTCATCTTT.

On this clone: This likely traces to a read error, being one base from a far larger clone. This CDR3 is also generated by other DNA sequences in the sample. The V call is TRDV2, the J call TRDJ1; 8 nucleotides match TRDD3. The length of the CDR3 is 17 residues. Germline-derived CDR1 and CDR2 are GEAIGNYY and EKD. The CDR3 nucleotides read TGTGCCTGTGACGCGTTACATCTGACTGGGGGCCCCGATAAACTCATCTTC. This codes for CACDALHLTGGPDKLIF.

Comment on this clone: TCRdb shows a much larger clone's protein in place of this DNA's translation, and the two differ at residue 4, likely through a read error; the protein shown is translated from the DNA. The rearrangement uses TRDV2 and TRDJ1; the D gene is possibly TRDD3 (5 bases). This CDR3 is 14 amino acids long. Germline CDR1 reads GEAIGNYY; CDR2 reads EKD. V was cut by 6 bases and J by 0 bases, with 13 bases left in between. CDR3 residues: CACNPAGYTDKLIF. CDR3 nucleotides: TGTGCCTGTAACCCTGCTGGGTACACCGATAAACTCATCTTT.

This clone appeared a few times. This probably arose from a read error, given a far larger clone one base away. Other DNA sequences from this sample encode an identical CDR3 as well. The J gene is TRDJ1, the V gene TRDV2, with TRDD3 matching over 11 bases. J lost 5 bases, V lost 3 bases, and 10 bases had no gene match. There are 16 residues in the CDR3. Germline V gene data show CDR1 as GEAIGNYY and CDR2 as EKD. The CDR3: CACDLLGDKDADKLIF. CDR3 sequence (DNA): TGTGCCTGTGACCTACTGGGGGATAAGGATGCTGATAAACTCATCTTT.

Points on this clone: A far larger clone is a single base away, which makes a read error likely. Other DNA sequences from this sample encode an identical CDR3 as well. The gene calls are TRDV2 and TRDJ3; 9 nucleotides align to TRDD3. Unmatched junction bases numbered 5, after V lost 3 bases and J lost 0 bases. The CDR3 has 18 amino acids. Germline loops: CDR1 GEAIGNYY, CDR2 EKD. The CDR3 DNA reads TGTGCCTGTGACGTATTGGGGGATAGCTCCTGGGACACCCGACAGATGTTTTTC. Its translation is CACDVLGDSSWDTRQMFF.

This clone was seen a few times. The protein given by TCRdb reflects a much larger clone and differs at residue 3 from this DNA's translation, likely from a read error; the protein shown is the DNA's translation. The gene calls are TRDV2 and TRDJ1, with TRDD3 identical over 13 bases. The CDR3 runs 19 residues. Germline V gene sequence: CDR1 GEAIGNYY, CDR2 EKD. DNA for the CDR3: TGTGCCCGTGACACTCTAGGTACTGGGGGATACGCTATTAATGATAAACTCATCTTT. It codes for CARDTLGTGGYAINDKLIF.

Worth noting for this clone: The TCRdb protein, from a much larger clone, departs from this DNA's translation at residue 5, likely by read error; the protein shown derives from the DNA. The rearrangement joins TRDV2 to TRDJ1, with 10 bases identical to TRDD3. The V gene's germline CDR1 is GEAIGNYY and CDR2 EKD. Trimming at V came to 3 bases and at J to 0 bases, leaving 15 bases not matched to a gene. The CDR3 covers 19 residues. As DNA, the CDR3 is TGTGCCTGTGACCTCCTACTCGTACTGGGGGATGGATACACCGATAAACTCATCTTT. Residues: CACDLLLVLGDGYTDKLIF.

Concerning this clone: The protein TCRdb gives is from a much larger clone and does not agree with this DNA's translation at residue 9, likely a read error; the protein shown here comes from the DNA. The CDR3 sequence is CACDTVGDESDTDKLIF. CDR3 in DNA: TGTGCCTGTGACACCGTTGGGGATGAGTCAGACACCGATAAACTCATCTTT. J is TRDJ1 and V is TRDV2; TRDD3 is a possible D gene (6 bases). V lost 0 bases to trimming and J lost 0 bases, with 16 bases between them. The CDR3 loop spans 17 amino acids. Germline V CDR1 and CDR2: GEAIGNYY, EKD.

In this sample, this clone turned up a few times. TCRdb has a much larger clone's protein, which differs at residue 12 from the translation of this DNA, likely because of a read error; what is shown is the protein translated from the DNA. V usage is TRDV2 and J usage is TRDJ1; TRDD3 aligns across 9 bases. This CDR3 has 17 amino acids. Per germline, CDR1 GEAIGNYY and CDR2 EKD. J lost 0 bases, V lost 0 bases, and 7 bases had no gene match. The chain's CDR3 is CACDTVSSGGYTDKLIF. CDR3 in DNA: TGTGCCTGTGACACCGTTTCCTCTGGGGGATACACCGATAAACTCATCTTT.

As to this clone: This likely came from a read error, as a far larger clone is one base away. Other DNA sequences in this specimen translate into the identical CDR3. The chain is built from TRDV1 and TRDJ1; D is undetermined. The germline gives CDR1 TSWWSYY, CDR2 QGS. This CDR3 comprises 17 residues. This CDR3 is CALGELLRGPQTDKLIF. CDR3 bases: TGTGCTCTTGGGGAACTTCTACGTGGCCCACAGACCGATAAACTTATCTTT.

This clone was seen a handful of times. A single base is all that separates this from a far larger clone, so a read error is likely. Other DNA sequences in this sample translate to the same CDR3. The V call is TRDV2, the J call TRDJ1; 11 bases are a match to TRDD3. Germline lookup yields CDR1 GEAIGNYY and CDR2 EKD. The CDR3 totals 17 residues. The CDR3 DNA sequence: TGCGCCTGTGGAGAACTGGGGGATATAGGGCACACCGATAAACTCATCTTT. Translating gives CACGELGDIGHTDKLIF.

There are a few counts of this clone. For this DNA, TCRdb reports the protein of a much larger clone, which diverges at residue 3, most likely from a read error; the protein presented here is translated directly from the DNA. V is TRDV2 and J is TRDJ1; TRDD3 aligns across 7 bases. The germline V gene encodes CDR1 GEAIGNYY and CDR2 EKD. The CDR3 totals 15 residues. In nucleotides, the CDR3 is TGTGCCCGTGACACCCTGGGGGCTCCACGGGAACAACTCATCTTT. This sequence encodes CARDTLGAPREQLIF.

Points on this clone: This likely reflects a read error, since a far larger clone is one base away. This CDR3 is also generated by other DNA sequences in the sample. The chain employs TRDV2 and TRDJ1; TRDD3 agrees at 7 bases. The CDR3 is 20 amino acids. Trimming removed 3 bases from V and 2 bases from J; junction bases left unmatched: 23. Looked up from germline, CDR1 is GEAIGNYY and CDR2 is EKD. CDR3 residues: CACDPLPLSGGYGETDKLIF. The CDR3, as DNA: TGTGCCTGTGACCCGCTGCCACTTTCTGGGGGGTACGGCGAGACCGATAAACTCATCTTT.

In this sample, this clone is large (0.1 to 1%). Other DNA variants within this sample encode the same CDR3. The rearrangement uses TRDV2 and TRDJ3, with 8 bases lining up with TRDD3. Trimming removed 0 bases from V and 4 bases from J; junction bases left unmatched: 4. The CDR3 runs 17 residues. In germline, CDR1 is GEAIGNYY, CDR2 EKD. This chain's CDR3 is CACDTVLGVWDTRQMFF. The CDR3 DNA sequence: TGTGCCTGTGACACCGTACTGGGGGTATGGGACACCCGACAGATGTTTTTC.

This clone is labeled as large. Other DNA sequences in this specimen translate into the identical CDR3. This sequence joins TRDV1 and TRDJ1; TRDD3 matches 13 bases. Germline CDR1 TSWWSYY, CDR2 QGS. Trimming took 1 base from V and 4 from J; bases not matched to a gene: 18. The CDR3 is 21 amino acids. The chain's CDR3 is CALGERATKEDWGIRDDKLIF. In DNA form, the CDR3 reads TGTGCTCTTGGGGAACGGGCTACAAAGGAGGACTGGGGGATACGGGACGATAAACTCATCTTT.

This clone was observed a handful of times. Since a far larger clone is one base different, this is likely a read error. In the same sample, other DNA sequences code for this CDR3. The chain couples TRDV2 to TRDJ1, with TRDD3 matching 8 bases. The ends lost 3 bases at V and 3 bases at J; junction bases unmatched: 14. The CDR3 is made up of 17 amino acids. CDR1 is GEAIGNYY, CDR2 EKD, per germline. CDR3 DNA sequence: TGTGCCTGTGACGCTTTACATCTGACTGGGGGCCCCGATAAACTCATCTTT. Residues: CACDALHLTGGPDKLIF.

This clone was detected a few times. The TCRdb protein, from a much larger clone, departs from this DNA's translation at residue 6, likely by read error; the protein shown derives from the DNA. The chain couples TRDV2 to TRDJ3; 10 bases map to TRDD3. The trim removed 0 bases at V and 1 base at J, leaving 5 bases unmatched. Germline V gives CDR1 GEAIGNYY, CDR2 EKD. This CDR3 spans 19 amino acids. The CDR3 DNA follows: TGTGCCTGTGACACCGCGGGGGATACGCGTTCCTGGGACACCCGACAGATGTTTTTC. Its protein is CACDTAGDTRSWDTRQMFF.

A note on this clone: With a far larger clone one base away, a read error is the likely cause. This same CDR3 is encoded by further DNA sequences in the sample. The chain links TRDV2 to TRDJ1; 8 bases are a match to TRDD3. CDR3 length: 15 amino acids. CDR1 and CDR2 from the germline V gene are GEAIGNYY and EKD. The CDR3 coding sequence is TGTGCCTGTGCGTGGGGGATTCTTTACACCGACAAACTCATCTTT. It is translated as CACAWGILYTDKLIF.